The rows below give T cell receptor beta chains drawn from one sample of a study of blood T cell repertoires in COVID-19. Only in-frame clones appear in the TCRdb table, and some are missing; sequencing was by immunoSEQ multiplex PCR. The data show 250,000 to 350,000 clones, about 87% seen once. Sequencing was performed on PBMCs or T cells enriched from blood (not recorded which). The origin of the receptors is a woman in her 30s who had recovered from COVID-19. The CDR3 runs from the conserved cysteine through the conserved F or W. A D gene is named only where the DNA matches it firmly. A row's size may be missing; if present it is once, few, many or a size class.

J,D,V,length,size,DNA,CDR3
TRBJ1-5,.,TRBV3-1/TRBV3-2,14,once,TGTGCCAGCAGCCAAAGCCGCGGCAATCAGCCCCAGCATTTT,CASSQSRGNQPQHF
TRBJ1-2,.,TRBV5-1,14,.,TGCGCCAGCAGCCTCGACACCACTAACTATGGCTACACCTTC,CASSLDTTNYGYTF
TRBJ1-1,TRBD1,TRBV5-1,15,few,TGCGCCAGCAGCTCAGGGACAGGGGATCGGACTGAAGCTTTCTTT,CASSSGTGDRTEAFF
TRBJ2-5,TRBD2,TRBV30,15,.,TGTGCCTGGAGGGGCGCTAGCGGGAGGCAAGAGACCCAGTACTTC,CAWRGASGRQETQYF
TRBJ1-4,.,TRBV6-5,16,.,TGTGCCAGCAGTTACTCGAAAGGGACACCGGGAGAAAAACTGTTTTTT,CASSYSKGTPGEKLFF
TRBJ1-2,.,TRBV15,15,once,TGTGCCACCAGCAGAGACGCAGGGGCCTCCTATGGCTACACCTTC,CATSRDAGASYGYTF
TRBJ2-1,.,TRBV6-5,10,.,TGTGCCAGCGGAGAGAATGAGCAGTTCTTC,CASGENEQFF
TRBJ2-6,.,TRBV6-1,16,.,TGTGCCAGCAGTGCGCCAGGTAGACCTGGGGCCAACGTCCTGACTTTC,CASSAPGRPGANVLTF
TRBJ2-7,.,TRBV28,15,.,TGTGCCAGCAGTTTGGTGCCAAGGTCGGGCTACGAGCAGTACTTC,CASSLVPRSGYEQYF
TRBJ2-4,.,TRBV15,15,.,TGTGCCACCAGCAGAGATGGGTTTTGGAGAGACATTCAGTACTTC,CATSRDGFWRDIQYF
TRBJ2-5,TRBD1,TRBV6-5,15,.,TGTGCCAGCAGTTACGTAGGGGGCGTCGGAGAGACCCAGTACTTC,CASSYVGGVGETQYF
TRBJ2-7,TRBD1,TRBV28,14,few,TGTGCCAGCAGGGACAGGGGCGGTTGGTACGAGCAGTACTTC,CASRDRGGWYEQYF
TRBJ2-7,.,TRBV6-2/TRBV6-3,13,.,TGTGCCAGCAGCTTCAGGCTCGGCCACGAGCAGTACTTC,CASSFRLGHEQYF
TRBJ2-7,TRBD1,TRBV6-1,16,.,TGTGCCAGCAGTGAAGATGGGGCAGGGGGACCGTACGAGCAGTACTTC,CASSEDGAGGPYEQYF
TRBJ1-2,TRBD1,TRBV3-1/TRBV3-2,16,.,TGTGCCAGCAGCCAATTCGCCAGGGGGCACAGCTATGGCTACACCTTC,CASSQFARGHSYGYTF
TRBJ1-1,.,TRBV7-9,14,few,TGTGCCAGCAGCTTAGGTATCGGGGACACTGAAGCTTTCTTT,CASSLGIGDTEAFF
TRBJ2-7,.,TRBV6-5,13,.,TGTGCCAGCAAGGATGGGGGCTCGGGGGAGCAGTACTTC,CASKDGGSGEQYF
TRBJ1-4,.,TRBV7-6,15,.,TGTGCCAGCAGCTTAGGGCCTTTTAAAAATGAAAAACTGTTTTTT,CASSLGPFKNEKLFF
TRBJ1-1,.,TRBV6-1,18,.,TGTGCCAGCAGTGAAGCCCGATCCCTGAGTCTCATGAACACTGAAGCTTTCTTT,CASSEARSLSLMNTEAFF
TRBJ2-7,.,TRBV28,13,.,TGTGCCAGCAGAAAAGGCGGGTCCTACGAGCAGTACTTC,CASRKGGSYEQYF
TRBJ2-5,.,TRBV5-6,14,.,TGTGCCAGCAGCTTCGGGGTGGGCCAAGAGACCCAGTACTTC,CASSFGVGQETQYF
TRBJ2-1,.,TRBV6-2/TRBV6-3,13,.,TGTGCCAGCAGTTACTCTAGAGGGAATGAGCAGTTCTTC,CASSYSRGNEQFF
TRBJ1-1,TRBD1,TRBV5-1,14,.,TGCGCCAGCAGTGAACAGGGGGCTGGCACTGAAGCTTTCTTT,CASSEQGAGTEAFF
TRBJ2-1,.,TRBV13,15,.,TGTGCCAGCAGCTTGGGGCTGGACTACTACAATGAGCAGTTCTTC,CASSLGLDYYNEQFF
TRBJ2-3,TRBD1,TRBV7-2,14,.,TGTGCCAGCAGCACCAGACAGGGGTCAGATACGCAGTATTTT,CASSTRQGSDTQYF
TRBJ1-2,.,TRBV6-6,14,.,TGTGCCAGCACCACAGGGAAAGGCGTCTATGGCTACACCTTC,CASTTGKGVYGYTF
TRBJ2-7,TRBD1,TRBV5-1,19,.,TGCGCCAGCAGCCGAAGGGGACAGGGGGCGATCACGACCTCCTACGAGCAGTACTTC,CASSRRGQGAITTSYEQYF
TRBJ2-2,TRBD2,TRBV6-2/TRBV6-3,15,.,TGTGCCAGCAGTTACCCGCGGGGGGCCACCGGGGAGCTGTTTTTT,CASSYPRGATGELFF
TRBJ2-7,.,TRBV19,13,.,TGTGCCAGTTTGGACACCAGCTCCTACGAGCAGTACTTC,CASLDTSSYEQYF
TRBJ2-3,.,TRBV9,15,.,TGTGCCAGCAGCTCGCGGACAGACCCCACAGATACGCAGTATTTT,CASSSRTDPTDTQYF
TRBJ2-3,TRBD2,TRBV7-3,15,.,TGTGCCAGCAGCTCTAGCGGGGGACGGGGAGATACGCAGTATTTT,CASSSSGGRGDTQYF
TRBJ1-4,.,TRBV7-2,15,.,TGTGCCAGCAGCCCCCAAACAGGGCGGTCGGAAAAACTGTTTTTT,CASSPQTGRSEKLFF
TRBJ1-6,TRBD1,TRBV7-2,14,.,TGTGCCAGCAGCTTACAGGGGGAAGGCTCACCCCTCCACTTT,CASSLQGEGSPLHF
TRBJ2-7,.,TRBV3-1/TRBV3-2,17,.,TGTGCCAGCAGCCAAGTCCACGTCGGACAGTTGACCTACGAGCAGTACTTC,CASSQVHVGQLTYEQYF
TRBJ1-6,.,TRBV2,16,.,TGTGCCAGCAGTCAGGACCCAGGGATCTTCAATTCACCCCTCCACTTT,CASSQDPGIFNSPLHF
TRBJ2-3,.,TRBV7-4,13,.,TGTGCCAGCAGCTTAGTCGTGGAGTTGGCGCAGTATTTT,CASSLVVELAQYF
TRBJ1-5,.,TRBV30,13,.,TGTGCCTGGAGTGGTGGTCCGGATCAGCCCCAGCATTTT,CAWSGGPDQPQHF
TRBJ2-7,TRBD2,TRBV18,16,.,TGTGCCAGCTCACTTGGAACTAGCGGGGGGCTCAACGAGCAGTACTTC,CASSLGTSGGLNEQYF
TRBJ1-2,.,TRBV9,15,few,TGTGCCAGCAGCGTAGCCCCCGCACAGGACCATGGCTACACCTTC,CASSVAPAQDHGYTF
TRBJ1-4,.,TRBV18,14,.,TGTGCCAGCTCACCAAAACAGGGTCCGGAGAAACTGTTTTTT,CASSPKQGPEKLFF
TRBJ2-5,.,TRBV18,14,.,TGTGCCAGCTCAGGGGGACAATTTGGTGAGACCCAGTACTTC,CASSGGQFGETQYF
TRBJ1-4,TRBD1,TRBV4-1,14,.,TGCGCCAGCAGCCAGGGACAGGGATACGAAAAACTGTTTTTT,CASSQGQGYEKLFF
TRBJ2-7,.,TRBV27,13,.,TGTGCCAGCAGTTACCGCAGCTCCTACGAGCAGTACTTC,CASSYRSSYEQYF
TRBJ1-2,TRBD1,TRBV7-9,14,.,TGTGCCAGCAGCGAAACAGGGGCCCGTTTGAGCTACACCTTC,CASSETGARLSYTF
TRBJ1-2,TRBD1,TRBV6-5,16,.,TGTGCCAGCAGTTACTTGGGGACAGCCCTCACCTATGGCTACACCTTC,CASSYLGTALTYGYTF
TRBJ1-6,.,TRBV6-5,15,.,TGTGCCAGCAGTTACGGGGGGTTACGGGATTCACCCCTCCACTTT,CASSYGGLRDSPLHF
TRBJ2-5,.,TRBV6-5,14,.,TGTGCCAGCAGAAGACTAGGTCGTGAGGAGACCCAGTACTTC,CASRRLGREETQYF
TRBJ2-3,TRBD2,TRBV24-1,13,.,TGTGCCACAGGTGCGGGGGACACAGATACGCAGTATTTT,CATGAGDTDTQYF
TRBJ2-7,.,TRBV27,14,.,TGTGCCAGCAGTCCGGAGGACGGGAGCTACGAGCAGTACTTC,CASSPEDGSYEQYF
TRBJ1-1,TRBD1,TRBV6-6,13,.,TGTGCCAGCAGCCCTAACTACAGGGGTAGGGCTTTCTTT,CASSPNYRGRAFF
TRBJ1-6,TRBD1,TRBV5-1,15,few,TGCGCCAGCAGCTGGGAGCTTGGGACAGTCTGGACCCTCCACTTT,CASSWELGTVWTLHF
TRBJ1-3,.,TRBV6-2/TRBV6-3,17,.,TGTGCCAGCAGTGATGGGCCAACAACTCTCTCTGGAAACACCATATATTTT,CASSDGPTTLSGNTIYF
TRBJ2-7,.,TRBV24-1,15,.,TGTGCCACCAGTGATGGGGGGTGGGGTAACGACGAGCAGTACTTC,CATSDGGWGNDEQYF
TRBJ2-7,.,TRBV19,14,.,TGTGCCAGTAGTATTTCGGCGGCTTCCTACGAGCAGTACTTC,CASSISAASYEQYF
TRBJ1-5,TRBD1,TRBV28,14,.,TGTGCCAGCAGCCCAGGGGGTAGTAATCAGCCCCAGCATTTT,CASSPGGSNQPQHF